This T cell receptor (beta chain) stems from a study of shared clonotypes between healthy human individuals. This clone has a handful of counts. Repertoires were generated with immunoSEQ multiplex PCR, while TCRdb's copy carries only in-frame clones and drops some. The sample has around 720,000 clones, roughly 72% seen once. The CDR3 sequence is 15 residues long. V and J are TRBV21-1 and TRBJ2-3; no DNA check was done on the table's D call, TRBD2. TRBV21-1 has pseudogene status. The specimen sequenced was memory CD4+ T cells sorted from blood. Regarding subset: CD45RA-negative fraction. The TCR sequence derives from a woman in her thirties in good health. The CDR3 DNA reads as TGTGCCAGCAGCCCTCTTCGGTGTTGCACAGATACGCAGTATTTT. Amino acids: CASSPLRCCTDTQYF.